This T cell receptor (beta chain) was sequenced for a study of blood T cell repertoires in COVID-19. As for the study in general: Specimens from acute and convalescent COVID-19 originated in the United States, Italy and Spain. The analysed material was cDNA or gDNA that came from T cells, B-cell-depleted T cells, or PBMCs.

Source study methods: Counts of nucleated cells, estimated from reference gene primer amplification, were obtained. Here immunoSEQ multiplex PCR was the method, and the copy in TCRdb shows in-frame clones only, minus some. That table supplies the V and J calls and clone size; D and trimming were determined from the DNA. Among hundreds of thousands of clones listed, more than 80% were seen once. The V end was cut by 4 bases, the J end by 8 bases, with 14 bases between. The CDR3 length is 13 residues. CDR1 PRHDT and CDR2 FYEKMQ come from the germline V gene (reference sequence). Input material: peripheral blood. The TCR was taken from a woman between 25 and 40 years old with active or convalescent COVID-19. The rearrangement joins TRBV13 to TRBJ1-1; D is uncertain. The CDR3 sequence is CASSSDLTGEAFF. The CDR3 DNA sequence: TGTGCCAGCAGCTCCGACCTAACGGGGGAAGCTTTCTTT.